This T cell receptor beta chain comes out of a study of spatial heterogeneity in lung cancer. V dropped 4 bases and J dropped 3; count of bases not matched to a gene: 6. The CDR3 contains 15 residues. CDR1 SNHLY and CDR2 FYNNEI come from the germline V gene. One entry per CDR3 protein, called by TCRdb with MiXCR from the 5' RACE reads. The table lists approximately 12,000 distinct CDR3 sequences, approximately 4.8% of them singletons. This clonotype occurred many times. This beta chain represents an off-target read in a library built for alpha chains; its size is of limited meaning. The time point is: sample taken at primary tumor resection. In each case, whole RNA from tumor, nontumor lung or frozen PBMC was sequenced unsorted.

The clonotype comes from a human donor with early-stage non-small cell lung cancer. This sample comprised lung tumor tissue, obtained at surgery. The chain carries TRBV2 and TRBJ1-5; TRBD1 aligns across 7 bases. CDR3 protein: CASSVAGTVNQPQHF. As DNA, the CDR3 is TGTGCCAGCAGTGTAGCCGGGACAGTCAATCAGCCCCAGCATTTT.